Following are 3 T cell receptor beta chains from one sample sequenced in a study of cytomegalovirus exposure and HLA in healthy donors. Vbeta (60) and Jbeta (13) primers were used in the PCR. TCRdb keeps only in-frame clones here, not all; method: immunoSEQ multiplex PCR. The sample has some 190,000 clones, 82% seen once. Sequenced: PBMCs. These receptors all come from a man aged 35-49 years in good health and CMV-seronegative.

About this clone itself: The junction departs from germline at one end; a sequencing error may be responsible. V and J are TRBV28 and TRBJ2-2; D is perhaps TRBD1 (6 bases). Per the germline V gene, CDR1 is MDHEN and CDR2 is SYDVKM. This CDR3 is 14 amino acids long. The CDR3 nucleotides read TGTGCCAGCGGTTTACAGGGGAACACCGGGGAGCTGTTTTTT. Residues: CASGLQGNTGELFF.

As DNA, the CDR3 is TGTGCCAGCAGCAAAGACAGGACAGGGGACAAGGGCGAGCAGTACTTC. This encodes CASSKDRTGDKGEQYF. V gene TRBV21-1 combines with J gene TRBJ2-7; the table names TRBD1, a call not compared with the DNA. TRBV21-1 is deemed a pseudogene. The CDR3 has 16 amino acids.

The chain has TRBV28 and TRBJ2-7, with 9 bases identical to TRBD2. The CDR3 length is 17 residues. V lost 6 bases, J lost 3 bases, and 15 bases stayed unmatched. The germline CDR1 and CDR2 sequences are MDHEN and SYDVKM. The DNA of the CDR3 is TGTGCCAGCAGCTTCCGGCGGGGGGGGAACCCCTTCTACGAGCAGTACTTC. It yields the protein CASSFRRGGNPFYEQYF.